The next 28 T cell receptor beta chains were all read from a single sample in a study of blood T cell repertoires in COVID-19. Profiling relied on immunoSEQ multiplex PCR, and the TCRdb table lists in-frame clones only, not all of them. This sample has about 130,000 clones, with less than 90% found just once. Sequencing input: PBMCs or T cells enriched from blood (not recorded which). The receptors here all came from a man aged 30-40 years who had recovered from COVID-19.

The chain employs TRBV4-2 and TRBJ2-5; 11 bases line up with TRBD2. The CDR3 is 15 amino acids. Germline lookup yields CDR1 LGHNA and CDR2 YNFKEQ. After removal of 2 bases from V and 2 bases from J, the junction contained 1 base not matched to a gene. The CDR3 loop reads CASSQRLAGQETQYF. The CDR3 bases are TGTGCCAGCAGCCAAAGACTAGCGGGACAAGAGACCCAGTACTTC.

The J gene is TRBJ2-6, the V gene TRBV6-4; D remains unclear. The germline CDR1 and CDR2 sequences are MRHNA and SNTAGT. V lost 8 bases, J lost 1 base, and 9 bases lay in between. The CDR3 is 14 amino acids. The DNA of the CDR3 is TGTGCCAGCGCTCCAGATTCTGGGGCCAACGTCCTGACTTTC. Protein product: CASAPDSGANVLTF.

The chain recombines TRBV6-5 with TRBJ1-1; 10 bases are shared with TRBD1. Germline V gene data show CDR1 as MNHEY and CDR2 as SVGAGI. The CDR3 is made up of 14 amino acids. V lost 5 bases to trimming and J lost 5 bases; unmatched junction nucleotides: 5. The chain's CDR3 is CASSPWTGGTEAFF. The DNA for the CDR3 is TGTGCCAGCAGTCCCTGGACAGGGGGGACTGAAGCTTTCTTT.

This sequence joins TRBV3-1 (or the pseudogene TRBV3-2) and TRBJ1-5; no clear D gene. CDR3 length: 15 amino acids. V was pared by 0 bases and J by 0 bases, with 6 bases between. In germline, CDR1 is LGHDT, CDR2 YNNKEL (reference sequence). The chain's CDR3 is CASSQDRASNQPQHF. CDR3 nucleotides: TGTGCCAGCAGCCAAGATCGCGCTAGCAATCAGCCCCAGCATTTT.

The V call is TRBV5-1, the J call TRBJ2-3; 10 positions match TRBD1. V was pared by 1 base and J by 4 bases, with 9 bases of the junction left unmatched. Germline CDR1 reads SGHRS; CDR2 reads YFSETQ. The CDR3 is 17 amino acids. This chain's CDR3 is CASSLIPGTGASDTQYF. In DNA, the CDR3 is TGCGCCAGCAGCTTGATTCCCGGGACAGGGGCATCAGATACGCAGTATTTT.

This sequence joins TRBV6-1 and TRBJ1-2; D remains ambiguous. This CDR3 is built from 14 residues. Germline V gives CDR1 MNHNS, CDR2 SASEGT. The V end lost 2 bases, the J end lost 1 base, and 8 bases lay between the germline ends. The CDR3 region is CASSEFDINYGYTF. DNA for the CDR3: TGTGCCAGCAGTGAATTTGACATTAACTATGGCTACACCTTC.

V usage is TRBV9 and J usage is TRBJ2-1; 7 bases line up with TRBD1. This CDR3 is built from 12 residues. Germline V gene sequence: CDR1 SGDLS, CDR2 YYNGEE. The trim removed 6 bases at V and 6 bases at J, leaving 3 bases unmatched. The CDR3 DNA is TGTGCCAGCAAAGCAGGGGGCAATGAGCAGTTCTTC. This codes for CASKAGGNEQFF. Filled out from reference TRBV9 and TRBJ2-1, the complete variable domain reads DSGVTQTPKHLITATGQRVTLRCSPRSGDLSVYWYQQSLDQGLQFLIQYYNGEERAKGNILERFSAQQFPDLHSELNLSSLELGDSALYFCASKAGGNEQFFGPGTRLTVL.

J is TRBJ1-1 and V is TRBV6-6; 9 nucleotides agree with TRBD1. CDR3 length: 15 residues. Trimming removed 2 bases from V and 4 bases from J; junction bases left unmatched: 5. From germline, CDR1 is MNHNY and CDR2 SVGAGI (reference sequence). The CDR3 spells CASSYQGQGSTEAFF. The CDR3 bases are TGTGCCAGCAGTTACCAGGGACAGGGAAGCACTGAAGCTTTCTTT.

This clone was counted a single time. This sequence joins TRBV5-4 and TRBJ2-1; 8 bases agree with TRBD1. Germline trimming cut 4 bases from V and 8 bases from J; bases unmatched to any gene: 8. Germline CDR1 reads SGHNT; CDR2 reads YYREEE (reference sequence). CDR3 length: 14 amino acids. This chain's CDR3 is CASSPWLTGDEQFF. DNA for the CDR3: TGTGCCAGCAGCCCCTGGCTGACAGGGGATGAGCAGTTCTTC.

This CDR3 is CASSPPAGDNYTF. In nucleotides, the CDR3 is TGTGCCAGCTCACCACCGGCGGGGGACAATTACACCTTC. The rearrangement links TRBV18 to TRBJ1-2; possible D gene TRBD1, 6 bases. Per the germline V gene, CDR1 is KGHSH and CDR2 is LQKENI. CDR3 length: 13 residues. The ends were cut back, 0 bases at V and 11 bases at J, with 13 bases in the middle.

CDR3 sequence reads: CASSQDPTGGLTQYF. CDR3 coding DNA: TGCGCCAGCAGCCAAGACCCGACAGGGGGCTTGACCCAGTACTTC. V is TRBV4-1 and J is TRBJ2-5; 10 positions agree with TRBD1. The junction had 5 bases not matched to a gene; V was cut back by 0 bases and J by 7 bases. Germline-derived CDR1 and CDR2 are MGHRA and YSYEKL. The CDR3 runs to 15 residues.

This clone was counted a few times. The chain links TRBV9 to TRBJ2-1; 10 positions agree with TRBD2. The CDR3 has 17 amino acids. The ends lost 3 bases at V and 5 bases at J; junction bases unmatched: 11. Germline CDR1 SGDLS, CDR2 YYNGEE. The CDR3 region has the DNA TGTGCCAGCAGCGCGTTTAGGACTAGCGGAGCCGACAATGAGCAGTTCTTC. Amino acids: CASSAFRTSGADNEQFF.

This clone appeared once. The chain combines TRBV7-6 with TRBJ2-3, with D possibly being TRBD2 (5 bases). Trimming removed 1 base at V and 2 bases at J, with 10 bases between. The CDR3 totals 15 residues. Germline-derived CDR1 and CDR2 are SGHVS and FNYEAQ. CDR3 sequence (DNA): TGTGCCAGCAGCTTAGAATGGGGAGTCACAGATACGCAGTATTTT. Its translation: CASSLEWGVTDTQYF.

This clone was observed a handful of times. V and J are TRBV10-3 and TRBJ1-1, with D possibly matching TRBD1 (6 bases). CDR1 is ENHRY and CDR2 is SYGVKD in the germline V gene. V gave up 8 bases and J gave up 3 bases, with 16 bases separating them. The CDR3 spans 14 residues. This chain's CDR3 is CAIGSTGRDTEAFF. For the CDR3, the DNA is TGTGCCATCGGTTCTACAGGGAGGGACACTGAAGCTTTCTTT.

This sequence joins TRBV19 and TRBJ2-3, with D maybe TRBD2 (5 bases). Germline V gives CDR1 LNHDA, CDR2 SQIVND (reference sequence). With 5 bases removed from V and 2 bases from J, the gap between germline ends came to 14 bases. This CDR3 spans 15 amino acids. Here the CDR3 DNA reads TGTGCCAGTAGTCCCTGGACTGAACCCACAGATACGCAGTATTTT. Translating it yields CASSPWTEPTDTQYF.

The gene calls are TRBV6-1 and TRBJ2-2; D possibly corresponds to TRBD2 (7 bases). V lost 0 bases, J lost 3 bases, and 8 bases lay in between. Germline-derived CDR1 and CDR2 are MNHNS and SASEGT. The CDR3 is 15 residues long. In nucleotides, the CDR3 is TGTGCCAGCAGTGAAGCGGGGGGGCACACCGGGGAGCTGTTTTTT. Protein product: CASSEAGGHTGELFF.

The V gene is TRBV24-1, the J gene TRBJ2-7, with 8 nucleotides matching TRBD2. The V and J ends lost 5 bases and 3 bases, in that order; junction bases with no gene match: 11. Germline V gene lookup returns CDR1 KGHDR and CDR2 SFDVKD. CDR3 length equals 16 residues. CDR3 nucleotides: TGTGCCACCAGTGTCCGGGGGGGTTGCGAGGGCTACGAGCAGTACGTC. It yields the protein CATSVRGGCEGYEQYV.

The chain couples TRBV2 to TRBJ2-5, with D possibly matching TRBD1 (6 bases). The ends were cut back, 0 bases at V and 3 bases at J, with 11 bases in the middle. This CDR3 spans 15 amino acids. In germline, CDR1 is SNHLY, CDR2 FYNNEI. CDR3 loop: CASSEARTVEETQYF. DNA of the CDR3: TGTGCCAGCAGTGAAGCGAGGACAGTCGAAGAGACCCAGTACTTC.

V usage is TRBV7-6 and J usage is TRBJ2-5, with 16 bases aligning to TRBD2. The CDR3 extends over 16 amino acids. Germline CDR1 reads SGHVS; CDR2 reads FNYEAQ. V was clipped by 3 bases and J by 2 bases; unmatched bases: 0. CDR3 protein: CASSLGLAGGQETQYF. As DNA, the CDR3 is TGTGCCAGCAGCTTGGGACTAGCGGGAGGGCAAGAGACCCAGTACTTC.

The chain has TRBV27 and TRBJ2-2; possibly TRBD2 for D (5 bases). V lost 4 bases and J 0 bases, leaving 9 bases between the germline ends. The CDR3 runs to 15 residues. CDR1 MNHEY and CDR2 SMNVEV come from the germline V gene (reference sequence). The CDR3 DNA is TGTGCCAGCAGTTCTATTAGCGCGAACACCGGGGAGCTGTTTTTT. Its translation is CASSSISANTGELFF.

The chain couples TRBV29-1 to TRBJ2-1; 10 bases map to TRBD2. The CDR3 length is 15 residues. With V trimmed by 1 base and J by 7 bases, 7 bases remained unmatched. CDR1 and CDR2 (germline): SQVTM, ANQGSEA. The CDR3 spells CSVEGTAGGRNEQFF. CDR3 bases: TGCAGCGTTGAAGGTACAGCGGGGGGGCGTAATGAGCAGTTCTTC.

In DNA form, the CDR3 reads TGTGCCAGCAGCCAAGGGGGGGGGTCAGGTACAGATACGCAGTATTTT. It encodes CASSQGGGSGTDTQYF. The rearrangement links TRBV4-2 to TRBJ2-3; 7 bases line up with TRBD2. The CDR3 has 16 amino acids. Germline V CDR1 and CDR2: LGHNA, YNFKEQ. The V segment lost 1 base and the J segment 3 bases; nucleotides outside the gene matches: 7.

The chain has TRBV29-1 and TRBJ2-7; TRBD2 matches at 8 bases. The length of the CDR3 is 14 residues. The V gene's germline CDR1 is SQVTM and CDR2 ANQGSEA. V gave up 2 bases and J gave up 0 bases; unmatched junction bases: 3. The CDR3 sequence: CSVELSGSSYEQYF. The CDR3 region has the DNA TGCAGCGTTGAACTAAGCGGGAGCTCCTACGAGCAGTACTTC.

The chain is built from TRBV6-5 and TRBJ1-1; the D gene is possibly TRBD1 (5 bases). V was trimmed by 6 bases and J by 2 bases, leaving 10 bases between them. This CDR3 has 13 residues. Germline V lookup: CDR1 MNHEY, CDR2 SVGAGI. The CDR3 spells CASRSRGNTEAFF. The CDR3 DNA sequence: TGTGCCAGCAGAAGTAGGGGAAACACTGAAGCTTTCTTT.

V is TRBV7-9 and J is TRBJ2-1, with 8 bases identical to TRBD1. The CDR3 length is 14 residues. Germline CDR1 is SEHNR and CDR2 is FQNEAQ (reference sequence). The V segment lost 1 base and the J segment 10 bases; nucleotides outside the gene matches: 6. The CDR3 is CASSLDVGTGEQFF. As DNA, the CDR3 is TGTGCCAGCAGCTTAGATGTTGGGACAGGAGAGCAGTTCTTC.

This clone was counted once. The J gene is TRBJ2-5, the V gene TRBV29-1, with D possibly TRBD1 on 5 matching bases. The CDR3 loop spans 16 amino acids. Germline V gene data show CDR1 as SQVTM and CDR2 as ANQGSEA. V was trimmed by 6 bases and J by 4 bases, leaving 24 bases between them. Here the CDR3 reads CSVQGRISDGVETQYF. Written as DNA, the CDR3 is TGCAGCGTCCAGGGCAGGATATCCGATGGGGTAGAGACCCAGTACTTC.

This chain connects TRBV19 to TRBJ1-1; 8 bases align to TRBD1. Germline V gene lookup returns CDR1 LNHDA and CDR2 SQIVND (reference sequence). The V segment lost 5 bases and the J segment 3 bases; nucleotides outside the gene matches: 2. The CDR3 loop spans 13 amino acids. In DNA, the CDR3 is TGTGCCAGTAGTGGACAGGGCTACACTGAAGCTTTCTTT. Translated, it gives CASSGQGYTEAFF.

The genes are TRBV13 and TRBJ2-5, with D perhaps matching TRBD2 (6 bases). This CDR3 comprises 13 residues. Germline CDR1 is PRHDT and CDR2 is FYEKMQ (reference sequence). V lost 3 bases, J lost 3 bases, and 8 bases lay in between. In DNA, the CDR3 is TGTGCCAGCAGCTTTGGGGAGGAAGAGACCCAGTACTTC. Residues: CASSFGEEETQYF.